This T cell receptor beta chain was identified in a study of T cells in Graves' hyperthyroidism and ophthalmopathy. This clonotype was seen a few times. TCR beta CDR3 sequences were amplified from RNA transcripts. The HTBI set primed first-round TCR CDR3 RT-PCR. MiXCR was run by TCRdb on the multiplex PCR reads, yielding one entry per CDR3 protein. The repertoire holds 450,000 to 550,000 distinct CDR3 sequences, with around a quarter as singletons. Germline V gene lookup returns CDR1 SGHRS and CDR2 YFSETQ. The CDR3 length is 16 residues. V was trimmed by 0 bases and J by 4 bases, leaving 16 bases between them.

The sequence was collected from a woman aged 30 to 39 with Graves' ophthalmopathy. Sequenced sample: blood. The genes are TRBV5-1 and TRBJ2-5; D is unresolved. CDR3 coding DNA: TGCGCCAGCAGCTTGGCCGGCTACCTAATACGAGAGACCCAGTACTTC. As protein: CASSLAGYLIRETQYF.